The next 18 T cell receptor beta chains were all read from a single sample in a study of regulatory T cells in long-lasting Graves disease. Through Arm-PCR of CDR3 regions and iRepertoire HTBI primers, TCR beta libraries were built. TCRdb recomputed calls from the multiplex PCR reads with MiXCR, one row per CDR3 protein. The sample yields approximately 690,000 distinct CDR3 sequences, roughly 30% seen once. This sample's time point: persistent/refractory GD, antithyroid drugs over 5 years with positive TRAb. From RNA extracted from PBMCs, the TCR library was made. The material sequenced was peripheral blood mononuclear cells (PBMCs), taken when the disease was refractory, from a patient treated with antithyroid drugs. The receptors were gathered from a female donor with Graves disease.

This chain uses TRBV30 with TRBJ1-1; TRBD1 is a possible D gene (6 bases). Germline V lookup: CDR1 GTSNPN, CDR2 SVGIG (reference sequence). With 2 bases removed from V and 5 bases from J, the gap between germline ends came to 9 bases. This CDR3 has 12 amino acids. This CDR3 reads CAWSSRGTEAFF. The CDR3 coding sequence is TGTGCCTGGAGTTCCAGGGGAACTGAAGCTTTCTTT.

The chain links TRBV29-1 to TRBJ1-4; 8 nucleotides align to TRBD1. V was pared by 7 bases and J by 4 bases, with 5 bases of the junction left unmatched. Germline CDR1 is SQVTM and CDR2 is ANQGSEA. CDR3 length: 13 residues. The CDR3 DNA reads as TGCAGCGGATGGACAGGGAGTAATGAAAAACTGTTTTTT. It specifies CSGWTGSNEKLFF.

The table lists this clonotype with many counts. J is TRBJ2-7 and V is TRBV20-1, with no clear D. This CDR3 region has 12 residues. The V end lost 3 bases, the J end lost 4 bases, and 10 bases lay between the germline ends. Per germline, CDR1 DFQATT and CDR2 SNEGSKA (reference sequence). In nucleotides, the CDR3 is TGCAGTGCTAGGGACCGTTCGTACGAGCAGTACTTC. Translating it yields CSARDRSYEQYF.

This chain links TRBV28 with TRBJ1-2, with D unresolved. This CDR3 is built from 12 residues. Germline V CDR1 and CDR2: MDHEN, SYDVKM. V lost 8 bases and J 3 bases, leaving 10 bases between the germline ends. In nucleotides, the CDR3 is TGTGCCAGCGAAATAAGGGACTATGGCTACACCTTC. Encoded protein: CASEIRDYGYTF.

CDR3 coding DNA: TGCAGCGTTGTCGAAGGGAGCTCTGGAAACACCATATATTTT. Amino acid sequence: CSVVEGSSGNTIYF. The chain joins TRBV29-1 to TRBJ1-3; D is unclear. CDR1 SQVTM and CDR2 ANQGSEA come from the germline V gene. Trimming pared 4 bases from V and 0 bases from J, leaving 10 bases between. The CDR3 extends over 14 amino acids.

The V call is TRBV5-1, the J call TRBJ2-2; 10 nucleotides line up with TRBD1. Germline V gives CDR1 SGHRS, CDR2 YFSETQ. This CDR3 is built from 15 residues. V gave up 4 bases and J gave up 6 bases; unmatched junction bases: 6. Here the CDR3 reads CASSIRTGGPGELFF. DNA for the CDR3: TGCGCCAGCAGCATCAGGACAGGGGGACCCGGGGAGCTGTTTTTT. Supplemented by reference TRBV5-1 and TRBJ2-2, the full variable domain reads KAGVTQTPRYLIKTRGQQVTLSCSPISGHRSVSWYQQTPGQGLQFLFEYFSETQRNKGNFPGRFSGRQFSNSRSEMNVSTLELGDSALYLCASSIRTGGPGELFFGEGSRLTVL.

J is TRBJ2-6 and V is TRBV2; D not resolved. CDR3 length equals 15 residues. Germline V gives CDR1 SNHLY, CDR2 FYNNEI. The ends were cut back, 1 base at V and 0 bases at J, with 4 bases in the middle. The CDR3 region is CASSEVPSGANVLTF. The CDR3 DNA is TGTGCCAGCAGTGAAGTTCCCTCTGGGGCCAACGTCCTGACTTTC.

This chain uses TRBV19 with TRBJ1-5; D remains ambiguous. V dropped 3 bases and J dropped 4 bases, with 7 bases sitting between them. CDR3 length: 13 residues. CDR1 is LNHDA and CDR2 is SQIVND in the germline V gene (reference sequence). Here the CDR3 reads CASSIARNQPQHF. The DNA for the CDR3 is TGTGCCAGTAGTATTGCCAGAAATCAGCCCCAGCATTTT.

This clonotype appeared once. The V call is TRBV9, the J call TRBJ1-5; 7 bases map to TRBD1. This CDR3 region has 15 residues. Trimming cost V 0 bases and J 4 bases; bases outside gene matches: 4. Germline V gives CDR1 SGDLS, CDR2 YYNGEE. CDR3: CASSVDGTANQPQHF. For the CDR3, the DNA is TGTGCCAGCAGCGTAGACGGGACAGCTAATCAGCCCCAGCATTTT.

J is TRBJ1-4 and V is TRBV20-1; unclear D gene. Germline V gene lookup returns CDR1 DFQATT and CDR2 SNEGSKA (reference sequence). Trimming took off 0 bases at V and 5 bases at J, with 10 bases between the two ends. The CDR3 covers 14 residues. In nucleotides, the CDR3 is TGCAGTGCTAGAGATTGGGTCAGGAATGAAAAACTGTTTTTT. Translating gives CSARDWVRNEKLFF.

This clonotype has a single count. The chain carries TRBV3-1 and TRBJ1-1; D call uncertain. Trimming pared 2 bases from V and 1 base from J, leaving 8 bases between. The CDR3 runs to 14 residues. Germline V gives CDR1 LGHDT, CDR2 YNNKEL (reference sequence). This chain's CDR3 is CASSQKAGNTEAFF. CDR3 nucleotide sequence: TGTGCCAGCAGCCAAAAGGCAGGGAACACTGAAGCTTTCTTT. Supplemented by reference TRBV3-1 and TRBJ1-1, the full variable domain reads DTAVSQTPKYLVTQMGNDKSIKCEQNLGHDTMYWYKQDSKKFLKIMFSYNNKELIINETVPNRFSPKSPDKAHLNLHINSLELGDSAVYFCASSQKAGNTEAFFGQGTRLTVV.

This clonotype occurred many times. The chain's CDR3 is CASSSEPGQMMNTEAFF. DNA of the CDR3: TGTGCCAGCAGTTCAGAACCGGGACAGATGATGAACACTGAAGCTTTCTTT. The chain recombines TRBV6-5 with TRBJ1-1, with TRBD1 matching over 7 bases. Losses at the gene ends were 4 bases for V and 0 bases for J; bases not matched to a gene: 11. This CDR3 has 17 amino acids. Germline loops: CDR1 MNHEY, CDR2 SVGAGI.

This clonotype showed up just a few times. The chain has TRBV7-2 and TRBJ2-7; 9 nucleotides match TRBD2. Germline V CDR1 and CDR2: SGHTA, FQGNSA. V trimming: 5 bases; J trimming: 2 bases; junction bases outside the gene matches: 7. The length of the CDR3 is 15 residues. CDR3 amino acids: CASSGPSGVTYEQYF. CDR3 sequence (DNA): TGTGCCAGCAGCGGACCTAGCGGGGTTACCTACGAGCAGTACTTC.

CDR3 amino acids: CASSPRGTGGSGANVLTF. In nucleotides, the CDR3 is TGTGCCAGCAGTCCCCGAGGGACAGGGGGTTCTGGGGCCAACGTCCTGACTTTC. The J gene is TRBJ2-6, the V gene TRBV6-1; TRBD1 aligns across 11 bases. Losses at the gene ends were 5 bases for V and 1 base for J; bases not matched to a gene: 7. In germline, CDR1 is MNHNS, CDR2 SASEGT. CDR3 size: 18 residues.

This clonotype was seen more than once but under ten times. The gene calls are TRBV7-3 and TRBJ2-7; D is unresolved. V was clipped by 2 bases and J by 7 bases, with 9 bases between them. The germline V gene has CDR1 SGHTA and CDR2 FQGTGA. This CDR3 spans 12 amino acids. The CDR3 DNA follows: TGTGCCAGCAGCTTAGCCCGGCAGGAGCAGTACTTC. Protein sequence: CASSLARQEQYF.

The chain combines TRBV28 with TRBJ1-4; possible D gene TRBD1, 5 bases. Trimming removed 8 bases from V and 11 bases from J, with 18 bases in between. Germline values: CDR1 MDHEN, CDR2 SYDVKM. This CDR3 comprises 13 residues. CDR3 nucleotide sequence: TGTGCCAGCCACAGTGCCAGTTGGGGGAAACTGTTTTTT. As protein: CASHSASWGKLFF.

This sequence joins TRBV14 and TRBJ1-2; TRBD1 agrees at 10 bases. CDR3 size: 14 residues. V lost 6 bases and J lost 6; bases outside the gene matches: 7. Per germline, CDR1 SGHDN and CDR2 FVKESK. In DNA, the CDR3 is TGTGCCAGCAGACGACCGGGACAGGGGCATGGCTACACCTTC. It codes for CASRRPGQGHGYTF.

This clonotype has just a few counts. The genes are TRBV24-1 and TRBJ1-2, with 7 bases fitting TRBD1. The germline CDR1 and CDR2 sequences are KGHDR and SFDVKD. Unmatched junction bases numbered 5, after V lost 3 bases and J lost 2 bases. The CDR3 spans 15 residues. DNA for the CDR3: TGTGCCACCAGTGATCCGCTGACAGGGAACTATGGCTACACCTTC. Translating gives CATSDPLTGNYGYTF.